The clone carrying this T cell receptor beta chain occurred once. This record belongs to a study of T cell responses to AZD1222 COVID-19 vaccine. With 5 bases removed from V and 5 bases from J, the gap between germline ends came to 13 bases. Germline V CDR1 and CDR2: LNHDA, SQIVND (reference sequence). This CDR3 contains 13 residues. Sequencing used immunoSEQ multiplex PCR; TCRdb keeps in-frame clones, though not all of them. The data show 110,000 to 150,000 clones, roughly nine tenths seen once. The sequence was collected from an adult in good health. The material was peripheral blood, obtained on day 0 of AZD1222 vaccination. The J gene is TRBJ2-7, the V gene TRBV19; D remains ambiguous. The CDR3 spells CASSWRHWDEQYF. Here the CDR3 DNA reads TGTGCCAGTAGTTGGCGGCACTGGGACGAGCAGTACTTC.